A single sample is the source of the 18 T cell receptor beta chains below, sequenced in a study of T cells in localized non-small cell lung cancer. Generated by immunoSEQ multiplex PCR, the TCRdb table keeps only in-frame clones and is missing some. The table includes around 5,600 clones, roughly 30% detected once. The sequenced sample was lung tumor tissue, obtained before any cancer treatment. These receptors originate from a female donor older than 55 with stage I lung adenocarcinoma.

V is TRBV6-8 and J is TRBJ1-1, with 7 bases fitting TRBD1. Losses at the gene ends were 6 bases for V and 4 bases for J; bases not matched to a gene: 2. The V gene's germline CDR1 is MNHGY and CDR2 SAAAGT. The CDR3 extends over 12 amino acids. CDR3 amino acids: CASRRTGTEAFF. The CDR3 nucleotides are TGTGCCAGCAGACGGACAGGCACTGAAGCTTTCTTT.

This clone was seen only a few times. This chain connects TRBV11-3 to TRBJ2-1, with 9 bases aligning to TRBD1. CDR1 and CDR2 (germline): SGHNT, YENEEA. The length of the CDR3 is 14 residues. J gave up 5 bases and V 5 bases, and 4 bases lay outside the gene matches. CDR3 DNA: TGTGCCAGCAGCCCACAGGGGGCTGACAATGAGCAGTTCTTC. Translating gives CASSPQGADNEQFF.

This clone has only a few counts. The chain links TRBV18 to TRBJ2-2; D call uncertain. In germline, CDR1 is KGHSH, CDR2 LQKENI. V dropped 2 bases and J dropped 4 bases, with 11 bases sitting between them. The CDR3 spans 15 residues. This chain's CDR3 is CASSPWVSVTGELFF. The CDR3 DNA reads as TGTGCCAGCTCACCATGGGTATCGGTCACCGGGGAGCTGTTTTTT.

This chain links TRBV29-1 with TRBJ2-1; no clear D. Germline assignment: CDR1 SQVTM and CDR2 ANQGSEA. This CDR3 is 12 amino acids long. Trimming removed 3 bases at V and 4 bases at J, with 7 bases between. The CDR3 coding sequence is TGCAGCGTTGAGCGGCAGTACAATGAGCAGTTCTTC. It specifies CSVERQYNEQFF.

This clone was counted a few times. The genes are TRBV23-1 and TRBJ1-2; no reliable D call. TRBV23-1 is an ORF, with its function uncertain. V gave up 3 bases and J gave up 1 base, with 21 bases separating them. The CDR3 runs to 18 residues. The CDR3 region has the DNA TGCGCCAGCAGTCACTCTGGGGAGTACGGGTGCGGTAACTATGGCTACACCTTC. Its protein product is CASSHSGEYGCGNYGYTF.

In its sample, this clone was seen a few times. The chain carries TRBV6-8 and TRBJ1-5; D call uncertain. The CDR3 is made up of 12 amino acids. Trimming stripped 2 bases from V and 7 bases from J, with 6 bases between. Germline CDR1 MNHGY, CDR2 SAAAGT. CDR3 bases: TGTGCCAGCAGTTACGTTTTACAGCCCCAGCATTTT. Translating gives CASSYVLQPQHF.

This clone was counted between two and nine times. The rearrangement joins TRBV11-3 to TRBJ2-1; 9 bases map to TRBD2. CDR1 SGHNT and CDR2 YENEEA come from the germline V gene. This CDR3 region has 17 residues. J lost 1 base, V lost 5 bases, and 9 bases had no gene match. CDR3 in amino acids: CASSPHSGGGSYNEQFF. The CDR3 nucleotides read TGTGCCAGCAGCCCACATAGCGGGGGAGGTTCCTACAATGAGCAGTTCTTC. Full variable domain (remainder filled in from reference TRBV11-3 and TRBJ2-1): EAGVVQSPRYKIIEKKQPVAFWCNPISGHNTLYWYLQNLGQGPELLIRYENEEAVDDSQLPKDRFSAERLKGVDSTLKIQPAELGDSAVYLCASSPHSGGGSYNEQFFGPGTRLTVL.

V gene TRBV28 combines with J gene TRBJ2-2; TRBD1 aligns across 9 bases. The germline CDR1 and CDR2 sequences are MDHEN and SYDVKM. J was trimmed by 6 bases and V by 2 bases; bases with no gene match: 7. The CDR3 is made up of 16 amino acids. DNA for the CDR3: TGTGCCAGCAGTTTAACGCTACAGGGGGCTTCCGGGGAGCTGTTTTTT. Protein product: CASSLTLQGASGELFF.

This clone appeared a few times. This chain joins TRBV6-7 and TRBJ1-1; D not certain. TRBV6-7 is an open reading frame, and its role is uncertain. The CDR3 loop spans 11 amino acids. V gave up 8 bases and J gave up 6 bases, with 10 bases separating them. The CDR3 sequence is CASGSGSEAFF. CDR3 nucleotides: TGTGCCAGCGGCTCTGGGTCTGAAGCTTTCTTT.

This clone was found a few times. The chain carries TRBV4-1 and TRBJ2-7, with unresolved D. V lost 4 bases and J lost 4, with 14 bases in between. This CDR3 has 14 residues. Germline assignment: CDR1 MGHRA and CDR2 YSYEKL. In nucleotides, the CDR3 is TGCGCCAGCAGCCCCTCCCAGCTTCGGTACGAGCAGTACTTC. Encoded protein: CASSPSQLRYEQYF.

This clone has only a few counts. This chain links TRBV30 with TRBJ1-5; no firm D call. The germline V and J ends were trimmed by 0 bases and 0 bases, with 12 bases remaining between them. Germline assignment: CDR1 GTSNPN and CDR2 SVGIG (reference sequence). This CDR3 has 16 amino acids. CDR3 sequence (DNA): TGTGCCTGGAGTGTACGAGGGCCTTATAGCAATCAGCCCCAGCATTTT. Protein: CAWSVRGPYSNQPQHF.

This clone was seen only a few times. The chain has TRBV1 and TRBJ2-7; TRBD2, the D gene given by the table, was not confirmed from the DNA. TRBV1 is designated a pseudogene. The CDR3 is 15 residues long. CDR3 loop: CASSQDTSGRHEQYF. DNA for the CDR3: TGCGCCAGCAGCCAAGATACTAGCGGGAGGCACGAGCAGTACTTC.

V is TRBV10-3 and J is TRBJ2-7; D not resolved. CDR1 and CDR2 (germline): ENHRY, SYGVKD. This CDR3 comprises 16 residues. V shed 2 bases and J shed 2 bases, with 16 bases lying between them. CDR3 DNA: TGTGCCATCAGTGAGGGCGTAACTCTCTCAACCTACGAGCAGTACTTC. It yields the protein CAISEGVTLSTYEQYF.

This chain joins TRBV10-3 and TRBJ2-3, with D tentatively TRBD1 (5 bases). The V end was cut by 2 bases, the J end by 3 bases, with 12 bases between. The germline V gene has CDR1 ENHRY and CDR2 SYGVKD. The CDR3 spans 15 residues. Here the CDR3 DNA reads TGTGCCATCAGTGAGAGTGGGGCAGAAACAGATACGCAGTATTTT. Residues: CAISESGAETDTQYF.

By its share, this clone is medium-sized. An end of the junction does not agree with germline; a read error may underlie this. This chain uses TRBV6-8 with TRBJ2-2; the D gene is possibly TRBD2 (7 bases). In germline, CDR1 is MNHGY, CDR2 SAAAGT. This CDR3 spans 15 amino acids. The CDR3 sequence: CAISAGGPDTGELFF. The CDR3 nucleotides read TGTGCCATCAGTGCCGGGGGGCCGGACACCGGGGAGCTGTTTTTT.

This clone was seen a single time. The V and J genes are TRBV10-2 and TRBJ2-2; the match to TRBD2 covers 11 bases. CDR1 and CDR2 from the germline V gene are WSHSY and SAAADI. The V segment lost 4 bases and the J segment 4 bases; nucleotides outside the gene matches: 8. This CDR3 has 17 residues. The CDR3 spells CASSGTSGGPSTGELFF. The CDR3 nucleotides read TGCGCCAGCAGTGGCACTAGCGGGGGCCCCAGCACCGGGGAGCTGTTTTTT.

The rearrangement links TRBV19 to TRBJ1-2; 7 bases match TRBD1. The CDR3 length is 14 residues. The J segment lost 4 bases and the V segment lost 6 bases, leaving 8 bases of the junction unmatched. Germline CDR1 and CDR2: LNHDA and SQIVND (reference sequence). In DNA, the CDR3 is TGTGCCAGTAGGCCGGGACAGCTAGGCTATGGCTACACCTTC. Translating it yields CASRPGQLGYGYTF.

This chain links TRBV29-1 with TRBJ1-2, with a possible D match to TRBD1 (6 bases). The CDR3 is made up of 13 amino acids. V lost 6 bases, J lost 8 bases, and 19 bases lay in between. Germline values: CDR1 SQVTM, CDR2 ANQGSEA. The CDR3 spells CSVLWDTIRGYTF. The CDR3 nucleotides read TGCAGCGTCCTCTGGGACACGATACGAGGCTACACCTTC.